The present entry profiles one T cell receptor (beta chain) with its context. This clonotype has just a few counts. Its antigen has not been determined. No quality values exist for individual bases; no much larger clone is one base distant. The meaning of the sample's treatment or condition label: live attenuated yellow fever vaccine strain. At each blood-draw timepoint, two biological replicates of bulk PBMCs were obtained. A standard Ficoll-Paque protocol was used to isolate PBMCs from peripheral blood. TriZol was used to extract RNA from bulk PBMCs, from CD4 and CD8 fractions, and from dextramer-positive and dextramer-negative fractions. TCR cDNA was made using 5'RACE template switching, a step that added a universal primer site and unique molecular identifiers. Priming for cDNA synthesis came from both the TCR alpha and TCR beta constant segments. Two PCR steps were used to amplify libraries, with sample barcodes and sequencing adapters being added in the second step. Sequencing of libraries was performed on Illumina HiSeq 2500 (2x100 bp) or NovaSeq (2x150 bp). Turning to the authors' computational methods: MIGEC handled demultiplexing of reads and collapsing into UMI consensus sequences, while MiXCR performed V(D)J alignment. Vaccine-responding clonotypes were identified with edgeR using replicate PBMC samples, with FDR below 0.01 and a log2 fold change above 5 up to day 15 being required. Each bulk clonotype was labeled CD4 or CD8 based on which sequenced repertoire, CD4 or CD8, contained the clonotype at higher abundance. TCRdb reanalyzed the raw reads on its own, using fastp at Q25 for trimming and MiXCR for clone calling, and kept in-frame beta chains. One record per CDR3 amino acid sequence lists the most common genes and DNA. None of the V and J calls come from the authors' own analysis; TCRdb made them. The sample includes 350,000 or so distinct CDR3 sequences, with about 8.3% observed a single time. In total, the top ten clones hold approximately 16% of the sample.

For CDR1 and CDR2, the germline V gene lists KGHDR and SFDVKD. Including cysteine and phenylalanine, the CDR3 has 17 amino acids. Just CDR3 DNA is preserved here, 51 bases in frame from base 1. A distance of 16 bases separates the germline ends of V and J, which lose 0 bases and 3 bases respectively. The data stem from a study of T cells after yellow fever vaccination (dated by TCRdb to the late 2010s). Turning to the overall study: Libraries from fractions with low cell numbers were prepared with the SMART-Seq v4 Ultra Low Input RNA kit. To follow T-cell clones before and after both primary and booster YFV17D yellow fever vaccination, bulk TCR alpha and beta repertoires underwent longitudinal sequencing. Two healthy male donors, one aged 18 to 30 and one aged 30 to 39 years, were included in the cohort. Blood samples were taken at several timepoints before and after primary and secondary immunization, and bulk PBMC replicates and cell subsets were isolated.

On the study overall, not on this receptor specifically: Because abundant contaminating clonotypes from the bulk population could be contained in FACS-sorted repertoires, computational filtering was required. A small fraction of clonotypes showed up in both the CD4 and CD8 compartments, probably as a result of convergent recombination. Compared with the primary T-cell response, the secondary T-cell response was weaker but faster, peaking on day 5 rather than day 15. Because the study included only two donors, the extent to which the findings can be generalized is limited. After the booster, most clones that had expanded after primary vaccination were detected again (nearly 97% of CD4 and roughly 86% of CD8), suggesting broad maintenance of memory.

The input for sequencing was PBMCs, taken about 41 days after the first yellow fever vaccination. Recombination connected TRBV24-1 to TRBJ1-1; the D gene is not confidently resolved. This receptor was obtained from a man between 18 and 29 years old who received the YFV17D yellow fever vaccine. The CDR3 reads as follows: CATSDLLRSAWDTEAFF. The base sequence is TGTGCCACCAGTGATTTGCTCCGATCCGCCTGGGACACTGAAGCTTTCTTT.